The 20 T cell receptor beta chains presented below share a single source sample, sequenced in a study of blood T cell repertoires in COVID-19. The assay was immunoSEQ multiplex PCR, and TCRdb's table has in-frame clones only and misses some. The sample has some 250,000 clones, about 80% seen once. The sequenced material came from peripheral blood. The receptor set was obtained from a man aged 45 to 65 with active or convalescent COVID-19.

The chain links TRBV6-2 or TRBV6-3 to TRBJ1-1; possible D gene TRBD1, 5 bases. CDR1 and CDR2 from the germline V gene are MNHEY and SVGEGT. The germline V and J ends were trimmed by 1 base and 2 bases, with 8 bases remaining between them. The CDR3 is made up of 14 amino acids. DNA for the CDR3: TGTGCCAGCAGTTACTTAACAGGTAACACTGAAGCTTTCTTT. This encodes CASSYLTGNTEAFF.

This clone has just a few counts. This chain connects TRBV21-1 to TRBJ2-4; the D segment call TRBD2 is taken from the table without a DNA check. TRBV21-1 is an annotated pseudogene. The CDR3 is 17 amino acids. The CDR3 bases are TGTGCCAGCAGCTGGGAGGGACTAGCGTTAGCCAAAAACATTCAGTACTTC. As protein: CASSWEGLALAKNIQYF.

Points on this clone: The sample has other DNA sequences that encode this CDR3 too. The chain joins TRBV2 to TRBJ1-5; D uncertain. Between the trimmed V and J ends, which lost 1 base and 1 base, there was a span of 11 bases. CDR1 is SNHLY and CDR2 is FYNNEI in the germline V gene. The CDR3 is 16 residues long. The CDR3 DNA is TGTGCCAGCAGTGAAGGCGGGAGACGAAGCAATCAGCCCCAGCATTTT. This codes for CASSEGGRRSNQPQHF.

The rearrangement uses TRBV7-3 and TRBJ2-6, with a tentative D call TRBD1 (5 bases). This CDR3 has 17 amino acids. V was clipped by 4 bases and J by 3 bases, with 16 bases between them. The V gene's germline CDR1 is SGHTA and CDR2 FQGTGA. The CDR3 is CASSSPQGFGGANVLTF. CDR3 sequence (DNA): TGTGCCAGCAGCTCGCCCCAGGGATTCGGTGGGGCCAACGTCCTGACTTTC.

The chain couples TRBV6-5 to TRBJ2-2; weak D call: TRBD1 (5 bases). V gave up 6 bases and J gave up 1 base, with 12 bases separating them. CDR1 is MNHEY, CDR2 SVGAGI, per germline. The CDR3 sequence is 15 residues long. In DNA, the CDR3 is TGTGCCAGCAGCATAAGGGGCGGGAACACCGGGGAGCTGTTTTTT. Its translation: CASSIRGGNTGELFF.

This chain uses TRBV27 with TRBJ2-7; D is unresolved. There are 14 residues in the CDR3. The V gene's germline CDR1 is MNHEY and CDR2 SMNVEV (reference sequence). V lost 0 bases and J lost 2, with 8 bases in between. The CDR3 DNA follows: TGTGCCAGCAGTTTATCTCCGAACACCTACGAGCAGTACTTC. The encoded protein is CASSLSPNTYEQYF.

This clone turned up a few times. This chain uses TRBV7-9 with TRBJ2-5, with D perhaps TRBD1 (6 bases). The CDR3 extends over 14 amino acids. From germline, CDR1 is SEHNR and CDR2 FQNEAQ (reference sequence). V lost 6 bases to trimming and J lost 2 bases, with 13 bases between them. The CDR3 DNA sequence: TGTGCCAGCAGGCGGACAGAAGTTCAAGAGACCCAGTACTTC. Translation: CASRRTEVQETQYF.

This clone was observed a handful of times. This sequence joins TRBV19 and TRBJ1-1; D remains ambiguous. Trimming cost V 6 bases and J 1 base, with 9 bases left between them. CDR1 LNHDA and CDR2 SQIVND come from the germline V gene (reference sequence). The CDR3 extends over 13 amino acids. Written as DNA, the CDR3 is TGTGCCAGTAGGAGCACAGCGAACACTGAAGCTTTCTTT. It translates to CASRSTANTEAFF.

The chain combines TRBV28 with TRBJ1-2; no firm D call. The ends were cut back, 3 bases at V and 3 bases at J, with 14 bases in the middle. The CDR3 is made up of 15 amino acids. Germline V gene lookup returns CDR1 MDHEN and CDR2 SYDVKM. In DNA form, the CDR3 reads TGTGCCAGCAGTTTGCATTCCCAGGTCTACTATGGCTACACCTTC. It codes for CASSLHSQVYYGYTF.

V and J are TRBV5-1 and TRBJ2-5, with 14 bases lining up with TRBD2. There are 16 residues in the CDR3. Germline CDR1 SGHRS, CDR2 YFSETQ. The V and J ends lost 4 bases and 2 bases, in that order; junction bases with no gene match: 4. CDR3 protein: CASSLGLAGVQETQYF. The CDR3 DNA is TGCGCCAGCAGCCTGGGACTAGCGGGGGTTCAAGAGACCCAGTACTTC. Full variable domain (rest looked up from reference TRBV5-1 and TRBJ2-5): KAGVTQTPRYLIKTRGQQVTLSCSPISGHRSVSWYQQTPGQGLQFLFEYFSETQRNKGNFPGRFSGRQFSNSRSEMNVSTLELGDSALYLCASSLGLAGVQETQYFGPGTRLLVL.

The chain uses TRBV9 and TRBJ2-3; TRBD2 aligns across 13 bases. Looked up from germline, CDR1 is SGDLS and CDR2 is YYNGEE. The CDR3 length is 19 residues. With V trimmed by 4 bases and J by 2 bases, 13 bases remained unmatched. The CDR3 nucleotides are TGTGCCAGCAGCCCCCGGCCAGGGACTAGCGGGGTTACCACAGATACGCAGTATTTT. This translates into CASSPRPGTSGVTTDTQYF.

This clone was counted between two and nine times. V and J are TRBV6-5 and TRBJ1-2; 7 bases align to TRBD1. Per germline, CDR1 MNHEY and CDR2 SVGAGI. The CDR3 extends over 14 amino acids. Trimming removed 5 bases from V and 8 bases from J; junction bases left unmatched: 11. CDR3 sequence reads: CASSRRPQGYGYTF. DNA for the CDR3: TGTGCCAGCAGTCGCCGCCCACAGGGGTACGGCTACACCTTC.

V usage is TRBV19 and J usage is TRBJ1-5; D uncertain. From germline, CDR1 is LNHDA and CDR2 SQIVND (reference sequence). The V end lost 7 bases, the J end lost 1 base, and 14 bases lay between the germline ends. This CDR3 is built from 15 residues. CDR3 amino acids: CASTNGGSSNQPQHF. The DNA for the CDR3 is TGTGCCAGTACAAATGGAGGGAGCAGCAATCAGCCCCAGCATTTT.

The table lists this clone with a few counts. The chain has TRBV5-1 and TRBJ1-2; D is perhaps TRBD1 (5 bases). The CDR3 is 13 residues long. Looked up from germline, CDR1 is SGHRS and CDR2 is YFSETQ. The V and J ends lost 6 bases and 4 bases respectively, with 13 bases between them. This CDR3 reads CASTDSATYGYTF. The CDR3 nucleotides are TGCGCCAGCACCGACAGTGCAACCTATGGCTACACCTTC.

This clone is a singleton in its sample. The V and J genes are TRBV6-5 and TRBJ1-4; TRBD1 matches 8 bases. CDR3 length: 15 residues. From germline, CDR1 is MNHEY and CDR2 SVGAGI. V lost 6 bases to trimming and J lost 4 bases; unmatched junction nucleotides: 7. The DNA for the CDR3 is TGTGCCAGCAGGTCTGACAGGGGTGGTAATGAAAAACTGTTTTTT. Translation: CASRSDRGGNEKLFF.

V usage is TRBV6-1 and J usage is TRBJ2-1; tentatively, D is TRBD2 (5 bases). The germline V and J ends were trimmed by 3 bases and 6 bases, with 15 bases remaining between them. From germline, CDR1 is MNHNS and CDR2 SASEGT. The CDR3 is 15 residues long. CDR3 amino acids: CASSEARGTGNEQFF. CDR3 in DNA: TGTGCCAGCAGTGAGGCCCGGGGAACCGGCAATGAGCAGTTCTTC.

The CDR3: CASSLSAGFNYGYTF. The CDR3 coding sequence is TGTGCCAGCAGTTTATCGGCAGGGTTTAACTATGGCTACACCTTC. The rearrangement uses TRBV27 and TRBJ1-2; maybe TRBD1 (5 bases). Germline V CDR1 and CDR2: MNHEY, SMNVEV (reference sequence). Trimming cost V 0 bases and J 1 base, with 9 bases left between them. The CDR3 totals 15 residues.

In DNA form, the CDR3 reads TGTGCCAGCAGTTACAGTGGCAGGGGTGTTGATGGCTACACCTTC. Translating gives CASSYSGRGVDGYTF. The rearrangement joins TRBV6-6 to TRBJ1-2; weak D call: TRBD1 (6 bases). Per germline, CDR1 MNHNY and CDR2 SVGAGI (reference sequence). The CDR3 runs 15 residues. V shed 2 bases and J shed 6 bases, with 16 bases lying between them.

The chain combines TRBV4-1 with TRBJ1-4, with 7 bases matching TRBD1. Trimming took 0 bases from V and 8 from J; bases not matched to a gene: 9. CDR3 length equals 16 residues. The germline gives CDR1 MGHRA, CDR2 YSYEKL. The CDR3, as DNA: TGCGCCAGCAGCCAAGATAAGCGAGGGGGCGGCGAAAAACTGTTTTTT. This sequence encodes CASSQDKRGGGEKLFF.

The chain recombines TRBV5-1 with TRBJ2-3; 13 bases align to TRBD2. In germline, CDR1 is SGHRS, CDR2 YFSETQ. CDR3 size: 15 residues. The V and J ends lost 5 bases and 4 bases, in that order; junction bases with no gene match: 4. For the CDR3, the DNA is TGCGCCAGCAGACAAGGACTAGCGGGAGCAGATACGCAGTATTTT. Translating it yields CASRQGLAGADTQYF.